Listed here are 26 T cell receptor beta chains from one sample, sequenced in a study of T-cell reconstitution after alpha-beta-depleted transplantation in children. Construction of the TCRbeta library involved unique molecular identifiers. TCRdb reanalysed the PCR reads using MiXCR and keeps one entry per CDR3 protein. The table lists hundreds of thousands of distinct CDR3 sequences, about an eighth of them singletons. This material consisted of PBMCs, mostly from graft donor cells, taken 360 days after TCRalphabeta/CD19-depleted stem cell transplant. These receptors originate from a male patient younger than 18 who had a stem cell transplant for acute myeloid leukemia, so the T cells may come from the graft donor.

This clonotype was recorded many times. J is TRBJ2-3 and V is TRBV4-3; D possibly corresponds to TRBD2 (6 bases). The CDR3 length is 16 residues. Trimming stripped 5 bases from V and 1 base from J, with 16 bases between. CDR1 is LGHNA, CDR2 YSLEER, per germline. The DNA of the CDR3 is TGCGCCAGCAGCGAAAGATGGAGGGCCGGCACAGATACGCAGTATTTT. Translated: CASSERWRAGTDTQYF.

This chain uses TRBV14 with TRBJ2-1; TRBD2 aligns across 8 bases. This CDR3 comprises 17 residues. Germline lookup yields CDR1 SGHDN and CDR2 FVKESK. The V segment lost 0 bases and the J segment 5 bases; nucleotides outside the gene matches: 9. DNA for the CDR3: TGTGCCAGCAGCCAAGAAAGGTCGGGAGGGCCCCACAATGAGCAGTTCTTC. This encodes CASSQERSGGPHNEQFF.

This chain joins TRBV28 and TRBJ2-7, with no clear D. The CDR3 length is 14 residues. Trimming cost V 6 bases and J 3 bases, with 15 bases left between them. Per germline, CDR1 MDHEN and CDR2 SYDVKM. This CDR3 is CASSPSGWGYEQYF. The CDR3 DNA reads as TGTGCCAGCAGCCCTTCGGGCTGGGGCTACGAGCAGTACTTC. The entire variable domain, with the rest obtained from reference TRBV28 and TRBJ2-7, is as follows: DVKVTQSSRYLVKRTGEKVFLECVQDMDHENMFWYRQDPGLGLRLIYFSYDVKMKEKGDIPEGYSVSREKKERFSLILESASTNQTSMYLCASSPSGWGYEQYFGPGTRLTVT.

The rearrangement links TRBV12-3 or TRBV12-4 to TRBJ2-5; D not certain. V shed 5 bases and J shed 2 bases, with 18 bases lying between them. The CDR3 is made up of 16 amino acids. The DNA for the CDR3 is TGTGCCAGCAGTCAAACGGCTGGCATCAAGCAAGAGACCCAGTACTTC. It yields the protein CASSQTAGIKQETQYF.

Ten or more counts support this clonotype. The rearrangement uses TRBV7-2 and TRBJ2-2, with 8 positions matching TRBD2. V lost 9 bases to trimming and J lost 4 bases; unmatched junction nucleotides: 7. This CDR3 is 14 amino acids long. Germline lookup yields CDR1 SGHTA and CDR2 FQGNSA. Written as DNA, the CDR3 is TGTGCCAGTAAGCGGGAGCGGGTCACCGGGGAGCTGTTTTTT. Translated, it gives CASKRERVTGELFF.

Note on this clonotype: The conserved closing phenylalanine or tryptophan is absent in this CDR3, likely reflecting a read error. This chain uses TRBV5-1 with TRBJ2-5; the D gene could be TRBD1 or TRBD2 (6 bases each). Germline CDR1 is SGHRS and CDR2 is YFSETQ. The CDR3 contains 16 residues. Trimming cost V 0 bases and J 5 bases, with 17 bases left between them. The CDR3 DNA sequence: TGCGCCAGCAGCTTGGAGGACAGACTAGGGATGGAGACCCAGTACTCC. It is translated as CASSLEDRLGMETQYS.

On this clonotype: One base away lies a much larger clone, so this may be a sequencing read error. V gene TRBV4-3 combines with J gene TRBJ2-7; D is unresolved. CDR1 and CDR2 (germline): LGHNA, YSLEER. The length of the CDR3 is 13 residues. The CDR3 loop is CDSSQEQTYEQYF. In DNA form, the CDR3 reads TGCGACAGCAGCCAAGAACAGACCTACGAGCAGTACTTC.

V usage is TRBV20-1 and J usage is TRBJ1-1; D is undetermined. The CDR3 extends over 14 amino acids. The germline V gene has CDR1 DFQATT and CDR2 SNEGSKA (reference sequence). V was shortened by 3 bases and J by 8 bases, with 19 bases between the two germline ends. CDR3 loop: CSASLPLVTLEAFF. CDR3 nucleotides: TGCAGTGCTAGCCTCCCTTTGGTCACTCTAGAAGCTTTCTTT.

The chain couples TRBV4-3 to TRBJ2-1, with TRBD2 identical over 12 bases. Germline lookup yields CDR1 LGHNA and CDR2 YSLEER. Losses at the gene ends were 3 bases for V and 6 bases for J; bases not matched to a gene: 6. The CDR3 runs 16 residues. The CDR3 here is CASSHRTSGTPNEQFF. Here the CDR3 DNA reads TGCGCCAGCAGCCACAGGACTAGCGGGACTCCCAATGAGCAGTTCTTC.

This clonotype was recorded at least ten times. The chain has TRBV2 and TRBJ2-1, with D maybe TRBD2 (6 bases). There are 15 residues in the CDR3. The germline CDR1 and CDR2 sequences are SNHLY and FYNNEI. With 11 bases removed from V and 10 bases from J, the gap between germline ends came to 27 bases. The CDR3 spells CACRPSNGGPGEQFF. DNA of the CDR3: TGTGCCTGCCGACCGTCCAATGGAGGGCCTGGGGAGCAGTTCTTC.

V is TRBV24-1 and J is TRBJ2-3; TRBD2 matches at 8 bases. There are 17 residues in the CDR3. The germline V gene encodes CDR1 KGHDR and CDR2 SFDVKD. Unmatched junction bases numbered 16, after V lost 4 bases and J lost 8 bases. CDR3 in amino acids: CATSDPGLAGYDSTQYF. CDR3 bases: TGTGCCACCAGTGACCCTGGACTAGCCGGATACGACAGTACGCAGTATTTT.

There are a few counts of this clonotype. V gene TRBV27 combines with J gene TRBJ2-3; 10 bases are a match to TRBD2. The junction had 9 bases not matched to a gene; V was cut back by 4 bases and J by 2 bases. The CDR3 sequence is 17 residues long. Per germline, CDR1 MNHEY and CDR2 SMNVEV (reference sequence). The CDR3 coding sequence is TGTGCCAGCAGTTGGCTAGCGGGAGTTGAAAACACAGATACGCAGTATTTT. Translation gives CASSWLAGVENTDTQYF.

The genes are TRBV6-2 or TRBV6-3 and TRBJ2-2; no clear D. CDR1 is MNHEY and CDR2 is SVGEGT in the germline V gene. The V end lost 2 bases, the J end lost 1 base, and 17 bases lay between the germline ends. The CDR3 is 18 amino acids. The CDR3 bases are TGTGCCAGCAGTTACCCTAACATAGGGTCAAAGAACACCGGGGAGCTGTTTTTT. Amino acids: CASSYPNIGSKNTGELFF.

This chain links TRBV4-1 with TRBJ2-7; a weak D match, TRBD1 (5 bases). Trimming took 0 bases from V and 4 from J, leaving 10 bases between them. This CDR3 is 14 amino acids long. Looked up from germline, CDR1 is MGHRA and CDR2 is YSYEKL. CDR3 sequence reads: CASSQEQGGYEQYF. Here the CDR3 DNA reads TGCGCCAGCAGCCAAGAGCAGGGTGGTTACGAGCAGTACTTC.

This clonotype was observed a handful of times. This chain uses TRBV18 with TRBJ2-7; D might be TRBD2 (6 bases). V was clipped by 1 base and J by 4 bases, with 20 bases between them. The CDR3 consists of 17 residues. Germline assignment: CDR1 KGHSH and CDR2 LQKENI. CDR3: CASSPLRGLGSRYEQYF. DNA of the CDR3: TGTGCCAGCTCACCACTGAGGGGACTCGGGAGTCGTTACGAGCAGTACTTC.

The chain has TRBV12-3 or TRBV12-4 and TRBJ2-7; D is unclear. V lost 4 bases and J lost 2, with 12 bases in between. The CDR3 length is 14 residues. CDR3 protein: CASSSGSPTYEQYF. CDR3 in DNA: TGTGCCAGCAGTTCCGGGTCCCCCACCTACGAGCAGTACTTC.

This chain links TRBV24-1 with TRBJ1-5; TRBD1 aligns across 9 bases. Germline values: CDR1 KGHDR, CDR2 SFDVKD. V trimming: 7 bases; J trimming: 5 bases; junction bases outside the gene matches: 5. The CDR3 length is 14 residues. CDR3 region: CATSGDRADQPQHF. CDR3 sequence (DNA): TGTGCCACCAGCGGGGACAGGGCAGATCAGCCCCAGCATTTT.

This clonotype appeared a few times. This chain connects TRBV20-1 to TRBJ1-2, with 9 bases fitting TRBD1. Germline V gene data show CDR1 as DFQATT and CDR2 as SNEGSKA (reference sequence). Unmatched junction bases numbered 11, after V lost 6 bases and J lost 6 bases. The CDR3 covers 14 residues. CDR3 nucleotides: TGCAGTGCCCTGAATCCCGGGACAGGGAATGGCTACACCTTC. Amino acid sequence: CSALNPGTGNGYTF.

This chain uses TRBV4-2 with TRBJ2-5; 7 bases agree with TRBD2. Looked up from germline, CDR1 is LGHNA and CDR2 is YNFKEQ. Trimming took 1 base from V and 2 from J; bases not matched to a gene: 7. The CDR3 loop spans 16 amino acids. CDR3 nucleotides: TGTGCCAGCAGCCAAGCCCCAGCGGGACTACAAGAGACCCAGTACTTC. Amino acids: CASSQAPAGLQETQYF.

The V call is TRBV20-1, the J call TRBJ2-7; maybe TRBD2 (5 bases). This CDR3 contains 13 residues. Germline values: CDR1 DFQATT, CDR2 SNEGSKA (reference sequence). With 0 bases removed from V and 4 bases from J, the gap between germline ends came to 10 bases. The CDR3 DNA reads TGCAGTGCTAGAGATCCGGGGTGGTACGAGCAGTACTTC. Encoded protein: CSARDPGWYEQYF.

This clonotype was observed at least ten times. The rearrangement uses TRBV9 and TRBJ2-7; 11 bases align to TRBD2. J lost 0 bases, V lost 6 bases, and 11 bases had no gene match. The CDR3 runs to 17 residues. Germline loops: CDR1 SGDLS, CDR2 YYNGEE. CDR3 region: CASTVGTSGNLSYEQYF. CDR3 coding DNA: TGTGCCAGCACCGTCGGGACTAGCGGAAACCTCTCCTACGAGCAGTACTTC. The variable domain in full, with the rest retrieved from reference TRBV9 and TRBJ2-7, is DSGVTQTPKHLITATGQRVTLRCSPRSGDLSVYWYQQSLDQGLQFLIQYYNGEERAKGNILERFSAQQFPDLHSELNLSSLELGDSALYFCASTVGTSGNLSYEQYFGPGTRLTVT.

This clonotype was recorded at least ten times. This chain uses TRBV11-3 with TRBJ2-5; D not certain. Trimming left V 2 bases short and J 0 bases short, with 13 bases between. The CDR3 extends over 16 amino acids. The germline gives CDR1 SGHNT, CDR2 YENEEA. CDR3 amino acids: CASSLQDALYQETQYF. The DNA for the CDR3 is TGTGCCAGCAGCTTACAGGATGCCCTGTACCAAGAGACCCAGTACTTC. Supplemented by reference TRBV11-3 and TRBJ2-5, the full variable domain reads EAGVVQSPRYKIIEKKQPVAFWCNPISGHNTLYWYLQNLGQGPELLIRYENEEAVDDSQLPKDRFSAERLKGVDSTLKIQPAELGDSAVYLCASSLQDALYQETQYFGPGTRLLVL.

In its sample, this clonotype was seen a few times. This rearrangement joins TRBV5-1 to TRBJ2-5; D is undetermined. The V gene's germline CDR1 is SGHRS and CDR2 YFSETQ. The CDR3 runs 14 residues. V lost 5 bases and J lost 5, with 16 bases in between. The DNA for the CDR3 is TGCGCCAGCAGTCTAAATCCTCAAGGGGAGACCCAGTACTTC. Its protein is CASSLNPQGETQYF.

The rearrangement links TRBV28 to TRBJ2-6; 10 nucleotides line up with TRBD1. CDR1 and CDR2 from the germline V gene are MDHEN and SYDVKM. The CDR3 loop spans 21 amino acids. Trimming at V came to 6 bases and at J to 0 bases, leaving 17 bases not matched to a gene. CDR3 DNA sequence: TGTGCCAGCAGCCTGAGTTGGCGGAGGAGGACAGGGGGCTCTGGGGCCAACGTCCTGACTTTC. Translating it yields CASSLSWRRRTGGSGANVLTF. Drawing the rest from reference TRBV28 and TRBJ2-6, the complete variable domain is DVKVTQSSRYLVKRTGEKVFLECVQDMDHENMFWYRQDPGLGLRLIYFSYDVKMKEKGDIPEGYSVSREKKERFSLILESASTNQTSMYLCASSLSWRRRTGGSGANVLTFGAGSRLTVL.

V is TRBV28 and J is TRBJ2-7, with a possible D match to TRBD1 (5 bases). The V gene lost 2 bases and the J gene lost 3 bases, with 11 bases spanning the gap. Germline assignment: CDR1 MDHEN and CDR2 SYDVKM. The CDR3 loop spans 14 amino acids. In DNA form, the CDR3 reads TGTGCCAGCAGTTTAGGGGCATTAAACTACGAGCAGTACTTC. Translation: CASSLGALNYEQYF.

The sample holds a few counts of this clonotype. The chain uses TRBV15 and TRBJ1-1; a possible D gene is TRBD1 (5 bases). This CDR3 spans 16 amino acids. Germline-derived CDR1 and CDR2 are LNHNV and YYDKDF (reference sequence). V shed 0 bases and J shed 11 bases, with 22 bases lying between them. CDR3 sequence reads: CATSRDGQGKYQPAFF. For the CDR3, the DNA is TGTGCCACCAGCAGAGATGGGCAGGGAAAGTATCAACCGGCTTTCTTT.